Below are 9 T cell receptor beta chains sequenced from a single sample in a study of identifying expanded T cells in peripheral blood. This table comes from immunoSEQ multiplex PCR, and its TCRdb copy is limited to in-frame clones, with some not included. Found here are 90,000 to 110,000 clones, less than 90% of them singletons; the top ten hold roughly 7.6%. The sample consisted of blood. The receptors here all came from a person between 18 and 75 years old in good health.

The chain employs TRBV28 and TRBJ2-7, with a possible D match to TRBD1 (5 bases). Germline CDR1 reads MDHEN; CDR2 reads SYDVKM. V lost 2 bases and J 2 bases, leaving 13 bases between the germline ends. The CDR3 has 15 residues. CDR3 DNA sequence: TGTGCCAGCAGTTTACGACAGCTGCCAGCCTACGAGCAGTACTTC. This encodes CASSLRQLPAYEQYF. Filled out from reference TRBV28 and TRBJ2-7, the complete variable domain reads DVKVTQSSRYLVKRTGEKVFLECVQDMDHENMFWYRQDPGLGLRLIYFSYDVKMKEKGDIPEGYSVSREKKERFSLILESASTNQTSMYLCASSLRQLPAYEQYFGPGTRLTVT.

This chain joins TRBV4-3 and TRBJ2-7, with D perhaps matching TRBD2 (6 bases). Germline CDR1 reads LGHNA; CDR2 reads YSLEER. Between the trimmed V and J ends, which lost 4 bases and 5 bases, there was a span of 12 bases. CDR3 size: 13 residues. This CDR3 reads CASSPYRGNEQYF. The CDR3 DNA follows: TGCGCCAGCAGCCCCTATCGGGGGAACGAGCAGTACTTC.

The genes are TRBV5-1 and TRBJ2-2, with D possibly being TRBD1 or TRBD2 (6 bases each). In germline, CDR1 is SGHRS, CDR2 YFSETQ. The CDR3 totals 16 residues. V was clipped by 1 base and J by 4 bases, with 14 bases between them. This chain's CDR3 is CASSLFRGPRTGELFF. The CDR3 DNA reads as TGCGCCAGCAGCTTGTTCCGGGGGCCGCGCACCGGGGAGCTGTTTTTT.

This clone was counted a few times. The chain links TRBV5-1 to TRBJ1-3; D may be TRBD1 (5 bases). The CDR3 runs to 15 residues. The V gene's germline CDR1 is SGHRS and CDR2 YFSETQ. The V and J ends lost 4 bases and 4 bases respectively, with 15 bases between them. CDR3 DNA sequence: TGCGCCAGCAGCCCCCAGGGAGGAACCGGAAACACCATATATTTT. Translation gives CASSPQGGTGNTIYF.

The genes are TRBV30 and TRBJ1-6; D unclear. There are 14 residues in the CDR3. Looked up from germline, CDR1 is GTSNPN and CDR2 is SVGIG (reference sequence). V was clipped by 1 base and J by 0 bases, with 4 bases between them. The DNA for the CDR3 is TGTGCCTGGAGTGGGGGCTCCTATAATTCACCCCTCCACTTT. This codes for CAWSGGSYNSPLHF.

CDR3 bases: TGTGCCAGCAGCCGCTGGACCCAAGTGCCGGGCGAGCAGTACTTC. Amino acid sequence: CASSRWTQVPGEQYF. The V call is TRBV7-2, the J call TRBJ2-7; D is undetermined. Trimming took 5 bases from V and 6 from J, leaving 20 bases between them. Germline assignment: CDR1 SGHTA and CDR2 FQGNSA. This CDR3 region has 15 residues.

The rearrangement links TRBV6-5 to TRBJ2-5; D unresolved. Germline values: CDR1 MNHEY, CDR2 SVGAGI. The CDR3 is made up of 14 amino acids. The V end was cut by 6 bases, the J end by 2 bases, with 13 bases between. The DNA for the CDR3 is TGTGCCAGCAGCCTGGACCGGATGCAAGAGACCCAGTACTTC. It translates to CASSLDRMQETQYF.

The J gene is TRBJ1-6, the V gene TRBV6-5, with no clear D. The V gene lost 0 bases and the J gene lost 0 bases, with 6 bases spanning the gap. This CDR3 contains 16 residues. In germline, CDR1 is MNHEY, CDR2 SVGAGI. CDR3 sequence (DNA): TGTGCCAGCAGTTACTCCGGACTCTCCTATAATTCACCCCTCCACTTT. Its translation: CASSYSGLSYNSPLHF.

The chain joins TRBV5-1 to TRBJ2-2; 10 bases map to TRBD1. CDR1 is SGHRS, CDR2 YFSETQ, per germline. Trimming cost V 3 bases and J 10 bases; bases outside gene matches: 3. CDR3 length: 13 amino acids. CDR3 in amino acids: CASSSGQGEELFF. CDR3 DNA sequence: TGCGCCAGCAGCTCCGGACAGGGGGAGGAGCTGTTTTTT.